Following are 26 T cell receptor beta chains from one sample sequenced in a study of blood T cells in healthy people across ages. Then a second PCR, running about 7 to 11 cycles, was carried out with a sample-barcoded 5' primer and a J-beta primer mix. MiXCR was run by TCRdb on the 5' RACE reads, yielding one entry per CDR3 protein. The sample consists of 1.5 million to 1.8 million distinct CDR3 sequences, approximately 43% of them appearing once. The sample taken for sequencing was blood. Receptors originate from a woman aged 18-29 years in good health.

The rearrangement links TRBV18 to TRBJ1-1, with 7 nucleotides matching TRBD1. Germline V gene data show CDR1 as KGHSH and CDR2 as LQKENI. The CDR3 has 15 amino acids. Germline trimming cut 3 bases from V and 1 base from J; bases unmatched to any gene: 5. In nucleotides, the CDR3 is TGTGCCAGCTCACCTATAACAGGGGCGAACACTGAAGCTTTCTTT. It is translated as CASSPITGANTEAFF. Full variable domain (missing parts from reference TRBV18 and TRBJ1-1): NAGVMQNPRHLVRRRGQEARLRCSPMKGHSHVYWYRQLPEEGLKFMVYLQKENIIDESGMPKERFSAEFPKEGPSILRIQQVVRGDSAAYFCASSPITGANTEAFFGQGTRLTVV.

The chain combines TRBV30 with TRBJ1-6; D call uncertain. Trimming took 2 bases from V and 11 from J, leaving 10 bases between them. The CDR3 extends over 12 amino acids. From germline, CDR1 is GTSNPN and CDR2 SVGIG (reference sequence). DNA of the CDR3: TGTGCCTGGAGTCTGACAAGCGCACCCCTCCACTTT. This translates into CAWSLTSAPLHF.

The chain is built from TRBV20-1 and TRBJ2-1; possibly TRBD2 for D (6 bases). Germline V lookup: CDR1 DFQATT, CDR2 SNEGSKA (reference sequence). V was shortened by 7 bases and J by 2 bases, with 12 bases between the two germline ends. This CDR3 comprises 13 residues. The CDR3 region has the DNA TGCAGTGGAAGCGGGTTCGCCTACAATGAGCAGTTCTTC. Its protein product is CSGSGFAYNEQFF.

The rearrangement uses TRBV7-2 and TRBJ2-3; D is uncertain. The CDR3 is made up of 13 amino acids. Germline V CDR1 and CDR2: SGHTA, FQGNSA. V dropped 3 bases and J dropped 4 bases, with 8 bases sitting between them. CDR3 DNA: TGTGCCAGCAGCTTTTACGGCCCAGATACGCAGTATTTT. Protein: CASSFYGPDTQYF.

This chain connects TRBV20-1 to TRBJ2-2; possibly TRBD1 for D (5 bases). The CDR3 sequence is 14 residues long. The V end was cut by 2 bases, the J end by 2 bases, with 9 bases between. The germline CDR1 and CDR2 sequences are DFQATT and SNEGSKA (reference sequence). CDR3 DNA sequence: TGCAGTGCTAGACCTAGGGGCAACACCGGGGAGCTGTTTTTT. This codes for CSARPRGNTGELFF.

This rearrangement joins TRBV12-3 or TRBV12-4 to TRBJ2-3; unclear D gene. There are 13 residues in the CDR3. With 5 bases removed from V and 3 bases from J, the gap between germline ends came to 9 bases. The CDR3 DNA sequence: TGTGCCAGCAGTCGCCTCAAGACAGATACGCAGTATTTT. Translation: CASSRLKTDTQYF.

The chain combines TRBV20-1 with TRBJ2-1, with D possibly called TRBD1 or TRBD2 (5 bases each). With 5 bases removed from V and 10 bases from J, the gap between germline ends came to 24 bases. Germline CDR1 reads DFQATT; CDR2 reads SNEGSKA (reference sequence). This CDR3 contains 15 residues. This CDR3 reads CSAHGTASDSYEQFF. The CDR3 DNA reads as TGCAGTGCTCATGGGACGGCGAGCGACTCCTACGAGCAGTTCTTC.

This clonotype was seen more than once but under ten times. This chain links TRBV7-9 with TRBJ1-2; D is perhaps TRBD1 (5 bases). The CDR3 runs 19 residues. V gave up 5 bases and J gave up 3 bases, with 28 bases separating them. Looked up from germline, CDR1 is SEHNR and CDR2 is FQNEAQ (reference sequence). The CDR3 bases are TGTGCCAGCAGCCCATCACGGGGGACTTCAATCGCCGCAGACTATGGCTACACCTTC. Translating gives CASSPSRGTSIAADYGYTF.

The CDR3 here is CASSPLKTFAGIQETQYF. In nucleotides, the CDR3 is TGTGCCAGCTCACCACTTAAGACCTTCGCCGGGATACAAGAGACCCAGTACTTC. The rearrangement joins TRBV18 to TRBJ2-5; possible D gene TRBD2, 5 bases. Germline V gene lookup returns CDR1 KGHSH and CDR2 LQKENI. This CDR3 spans 18 amino acids. V was trimmed by 1 base and J by 2 bases, leaving 20 bases between them.

This chain links TRBV28 with TRBJ2-5; maybe TRBD1 (5 bases). Germline loops: CDR1 MDHEN, CDR2 SYDVKM. The CDR3 is 14 residues long. Trimming shortened V by 3 bases and J by 6 bases, and 14 bases separated the two germline ends. The CDR3 DNA sequence: TGTGCCAGCAGTTTTGGGGCAGTTGGGAAGACCCAGTACTTC. Its translation is CASSFGAVGKTQYF. The entire variable domain, with the rest obtained from reference TRBV28 and TRBJ2-5, is as follows: DVKVTQSSRYLVKRTGEKVFLECVQDMDHENMFWYRQDPGLGLRLIYFSYDVKMKEKGDIPEGYSVSREKKERFSLILESASTNQTSMYLCASSFGAVGKTQYFGPGTRLLVL.

The chain joins TRBV6-1 to TRBJ2-3, with 13 nucleotides matching TRBD2. The germline V gene encodes CDR1 MNHNS and CDR2 SASEGT. J gave up 7 bases and V 11 bases, and 9 bases lay outside the gene matches. The CDR3 extends over 14 amino acids. Here the CDR3 reads CAGSGTSGTHTQYF. Here the CDR3 DNA reads TGTGCCGGGAGTGGGACTAGCGGGACCCATACGCAGTATTTT.

This clonotype appeared a few times. The rearrangement joins TRBV4-3 to TRBJ1-2; no definite D call. Trimming removed 0 bases from V and 0 bases from J, with 5 bases in between. This CDR3 contains 14 residues. Germline values: CDR1 LGHNA, CDR2 YSLEER. The CDR3 here is CASSQDLTNYGYTF. The DNA for the CDR3 is TGCGCCAGCAGCCAAGACCTAACTAACTATGGCTACACCTTC.

The chain joins TRBV7-2 to TRBJ2-7, with D perhaps assigned TRBD1 or TRBD2 (5 bases each). Per the germline V gene, CDR1 is SGHTA and CDR2 is FQGNSA. The CDR3 has 14 amino acids. Trimming took 6 bases from V and 2 from J, leaving 14 bases between them. CDR3 DNA sequence: TGTGCCAGCAGGTCCGGGACGGAGACCTACGAGCAGTACTTC. It specifies CASRSGTETYEQYF.

V gene TRBV7-2 combines with J gene TRBJ2-7; TRBD1 agrees at 11 bases. The CDR3 has 18 amino acids. Germline V gene lookup returns CDR1 SGHTA and CDR2 FQGNSA. Trimming took 0 bases from V and 5 from J; bases not matched to a gene: 12. CDR3 sequence reads: CASSLAPPGTGGTHEQYF. The CDR3, as DNA: TGTGCCAGCAGCTTAGCCCCACCCGGGACAGGGGGGACCCACGAGCAGTACTTC. Full variable domain (remainder filled in from reference TRBV7-2 and TRBJ2-7): GAGVSQSPSNKVTEKGKDVELRCDPISGHTALYWYRQSLGQGLEFLIYFQGNSAPDKSGLPSDRFSAERTGGSVSTLTIQRTQQEDSAVYLCASSLAPPGTGGTHEQYFGPGTRLTVT.

The V gene is TRBV29-1, the J gene TRBJ2-4; a possible D gene is TRBD1 (6 bases). The end of the DNA is better explained by TRBJ2-7, so the J call may be wrong. Germline V gives CDR1 SQVTM, CDR2 ANQGSEA. The CDR3 loop spans 13 amino acids. CDR3 protein: CSVGRATGYEQYF. The CDR3 bases are TGCAGCGTTGGTCGGGCTACAGGGTACGAGCAGTACTTC.

This chain uses TRBV4-1 with TRBJ2-5; 11 bases map to TRBD2. Germline loops: CDR1 MGHRA, CDR2 YSYEKL. Trimming took 5 bases from V and 11 from J; bases not matched to a gene: 16. The CDR3 is made up of 16 amino acids. CDR3 loop: CASSSTSGGSYNEQYF. The CDR3 nucleotides read TGCGCCAGCAGCTCCACTAGCGGGGGTTCCTACAATGAGCAGTACTTC.

The CDR3 reads CASSSLGGLDTQYF. CDR3 sequence (DNA): TGTGCCAGCAGCTCGCTGGGGGGCTTAGATACGCAGTATTTT. The rearrangement uses TRBV7-2 and TRBJ2-3; D is perhaps TRBD1 or TRBD2 (6 bases each). The CDR3 runs 14 residues. From germline, CDR1 is SGHTA and CDR2 FQGNSA. V gave up 4 bases and J gave up 5 bases, with 13 bases separating them.

In the case of this clonotype: At one end the junction does not follow the germline gene, possibly because of a read error. The chain carries TRBV14 and TRBJ1-2; tentatively, D is TRBD1 (5 bases). CDR3 length equals 15 residues. The V gene's germline CDR1 is SGHDN and CDR2 FVKESK. The DNA for the CDR3 is TGTGTCAGCAGCTACCGACAGAGAAGCGTGGATGGCTACACCTTC. Translation: CVSSYRQRSVDGYTF. The full variable domain, in which reference TRBV14 and TRBJ1-2 provide the parts outside the CDR3, is EAGVTQFPSHSVIEKGQTVTLRCDPISGHDNLYWYRRVMGKEIKFLLHFVKESKQDESGMPNNRFLAERTGGTYSTLKVQPAELEDSGVYFCVSSYRQRSVDGYTFGSGTRLTVV.

This clonotype turned up a few times. This chain uses TRBV7-9 with TRBJ2-3; D is undetermined. V lost 5 bases and J lost 5, with 14 bases in between. This CDR3 comprises 14 residues. The germline V gene encodes CDR1 SEHNR and CDR2 FQNEAQ (reference sequence). The CDR3 DNA reads TGTGCCAGCAGCGAAGGACCCCGCGGAGATACGCAGTATTTT. It codes for CASSEGPRGDTQYF. The full variable domain, completed using reference TRBV7-9 and TRBJ2-3, is DTGVSQNPRHKITKRGQNVTFRCDPISEHNRLYWYRQTLGQGPEFLTYFQNEAQLEKSRLLSDRFSAERPKGSFSTLEIQRTEQGDSAMYLCASSEGPRGDTQYFGPGTRLTVL.

This clonotype was counted at least ten times. The gene calls are TRBV18 and TRBJ1-2, with D possibly being TRBD1 (6 bases). CDR3 size: 12 residues. Trimming stripped 8 bases from V and 5 bases from J, with 12 bases between. The germline V gene has CDR1 KGHSH and CDR2 LQKENI. Written as DNA, the CDR3 is TGTGCCAGCAGTCCCACAGGGTATGGCTACACCTTC. Translation: CASSPTGYGYTF.

The rearrangement links TRBV14 to TRBJ1-1; D is perhaps TRBD1 (5 bases). CDR3 size: 13 residues. The germline CDR1 and CDR2 sequences are SGHDN and FVKESK. V gave up 3 bases and J gave up 3 bases, with 8 bases separating them. As DNA, the CDR3 is TGTGCCAGCAGCCATCAGGGAGACACTGAAGCTTTCTTT. Its protein is CASSHQGDTEAFF.

J is TRBJ1-2 and V is TRBV6-5, with 7 bases aligning to TRBD1. Per germline, CDR1 MNHEY and CDR2 SVGAGI. The CDR3 has 14 amino acids. J gave up 2 bases and V 5 bases, and 5 bases lay outside the gene matches. This chain's CDR3 is CASSDRDINYGYTF. CDR3 DNA sequence: TGTGCCAGCAGTGACAGGGACATAAACTATGGCTACACCTTC.

As for this clonotype: The junction departs from the called germline gene at one end, perhaps through a read error. The chain recombines TRBV25-1 with TRBJ1-5; TRBD1 matches at 8 bases. This CDR3 has 13 residues. From germline, CDR1 is MGHDK and CDR2 SYGVNS. The CDR3 reads CASRQGDWQPQHF. In nucleotides, the CDR3 is TGTGCCAGCAGACAGGGGGACTGGCAGCCTCAGCATTTT. The full variable domain, in which reference TRBV25-1 and TRBJ1-5 provide the parts outside the CDR3, is EADIYQTPRYLVIGTGKKITLECSQTMGHDKMYWYQQDPGMELHLIHYSYGVNSTEKGDLSSESTVSRIRTEHFPLTLESARPSHTSQYLCASRQGDWQPQHFGDGTRLSIL.

In its sample, this clonotype was seen a few times. This sequence joins TRBV7-2 and TRBJ2-7; perhaps TRBD2 as D (6 bases). V was trimmed by 6 bases and J by 4 bases, leaving 16 bases between them. The V gene's germline CDR1 is SGHTA and CDR2 FQGNSA. The CDR3 is 14 amino acids. CDR3 sequence (DNA): TGTGCCAGCAGGGGATCCGGGAGTTTGTACGAGCAGTACTTC. It is translated as CASRGSGSLYEQYF. Complete variable domain (other parts from reference TRBV7-2 and TRBJ2-7): GAGVSQSPSNKVTEKGKDVELRCDPISGHTALYWYRQSLGQGLEFLIYFQGNSAPDKSGLPSDRFSAERTGGSVSTLTIQRTQQEDSAVYLCASRGSGSLYEQYFGPGTRLTVT.

The chain carries TRBV6-5 and TRBJ2-2; D is uncertain. The CDR3 is 16 residues long. V was pared by 0 bases and J by 7 bases, with 15 bases between. Germline assignment: CDR1 MNHEY and CDR2 SVGAGI. In nucleotides, the CDR3 is TGTGCCAGCAGTTACTCGTTGGTGCGTGGGGACGGGGAGCTGTTTTTT. Translated, it gives CASSYSLVRGDGELFF.

There are a few counts of this clonotype. The rearrangement uses TRBV7-2 and TRBJ2-7; TRBD1 might be the D (6 bases). In germline, CDR1 is SGHTA, CDR2 FQGNSA. Trimming shortened V by 1 base and J by 0 bases, and 19 bases separated the two germline ends. This CDR3 comprises 18 residues. The CDR3 sequence: CASSLGGGRYMSSYEQYF. The CDR3 DNA reads TGTGCCAGCAGCTTAGGAGGGGGACGGTATATGAGCTCCTACGAGCAGTACTTC. The complete variable domain, with remaining parts taken from reference TRBV7-2 and TRBJ2-7, reads GAGVSQSPSNKVTEKGKDVELRCDPISGHTALYWYRQSLGQGLEFLIYFQGNSAPDKSGLPSDRFSAERTGGSVSTLTIQRTQQEDSAVYLCASSLGGGRYMSSYEQYFGPGTRLTVT.